Each of the 27 T cell receptor beta chains below was sequenced from the same sample in a study of PD-1 blockade in classical Hodgkin lymphoma. This table comes from immunoSEQ multiplex PCR, and its TCRdb copy is limited to in-frame clones, with some not included. The data show about 72,000 clones, around 93% seen once. Brentuximab vedotin exposure varied among the patients, all of whom had relapsed after autologous stem cell transplantation. This specimen was peripheral blood mononuclear cells (PBMCs), taken at baseline. Receptors originate from a human donor with classical Hodgkin lymphoma.

This chain uses TRBV7-2 with TRBJ1-4; D ambiguous. Germline CDR1 is SGHTA and CDR2 is FQGNSA. The CDR3 contains 13 residues. V was shortened by 5 bases and J by 8 bases, with 12 bases between the two germline ends. The CDR3 spells CASSLVVWEKLFF. In nucleotides, the CDR3 is TGTGCCAGCAGCCTCGTAGTCTGGGAAAAACTGTTTTTT.

This clone was observed once. The chain recombines TRBV18 with TRBJ1-1; D is undetermined. The germline CDR1 and CDR2 sequences are KGHSH and LQKENI. The CDR3 length is 14 residues. Deletions cut 4 bases from V and 1 base from J, with 10 bases between. CDR3 in amino acids: CASSLEGGNTEAFF. The CDR3 DNA reads TGTGCCAGCTCACTCGAAGGCGGGAACACTGAAGCTTTCTTT.

This chain joins TRBV4-3 and TRBJ2-7; a weak D match, TRBD1 (6 bases). CDR3 length: 15 amino acids. Germline loops: CDR1 LGHNA, CDR2 YSLEER. V lost 2 bases and J lost 3, with 14 bases in between. CDR3 amino acids: CASSQMDSPLYEQYF. For the CDR3, the DNA is TGCGCCAGCAGCCAAATGGACAGCCCGCTCTACGAGCAGTACTTC.

The chain uses TRBV7-3 and TRBJ1-1, with D tentatively TRBD1 (5 bases). With 5 bases removed from V and 1 base from J, the gap between germline ends came to 17 bases. CDR3 length: 16 amino acids. Per the germline V gene, CDR1 is SGHTA and CDR2 is FQGTGA. The CDR3 DNA follows: TGTGCCAGCAGCCCGACATCCGGGACGGCGAACACTGAAGCTTTCTTT. Amino acid sequence: CASSPTSGTANTEAFF.

The gene calls are TRBV9 and TRBJ2-1; 7 positions match TRBD2. The germline V gene has CDR1 SGDLS and CDR2 YYNGEE. The CDR3 spans 15 residues. V gave up 3 bases and J gave up 2 bases; unmatched junction bases: 5. CDR3 residues: CASSGTSGTYNEQFF. CDR3 sequence (DNA): TGTGCCAGCAGCGGGACTAGTGGGACCTACAATGAGCAGTTCTTC.

The V call is TRBV27, the J call TRBJ1-3, with D tentatively TRBD1 (5 bases). V lost 6 bases, J lost 0 bases, and 15 bases lay in between. CDR1 is MNHEY and CDR2 is SMNVEV in the germline V gene (reference sequence). This CDR3 contains 16 residues. Written as DNA, the CDR3 is TGTGCCAGCAGCCGAGGACCGGGACGCTCTGGAAACACCATATATTTT. Its translation: CASSRGPGRSGNTIYF.

The chain recombines TRBV6-1 with TRBJ1-6; D unresolved. V was cut by 4 bases and J by 4 bases, with 11 bases left in between. CDR1 is MNHNS, CDR2 SASEGT, per germline. The CDR3 runs to 15 residues. As DNA, the CDR3 is TGTGCCAGCAGTGTGGAGGGCGGTTATAATTCACCCCTCCACTTT. Residues: CASSVEGGYNSPLHF.

This clone turned up a few times. The V call is TRBV19, the J call TRBJ1-5; 9 nucleotides agree with TRBD1. The CDR3 length is 15 residues. V shed 10 bases, J shed 1 base, and the junction held 8 bases outside the gene matches. The germline CDR1 and CDR2 sequences are LNHDA and SQIVND (reference sequence). For the CDR3, the DNA is TGTGCCACCGAGGACAGGGGTTTAAGCAATCAGCCCCAGCATTTT. Translation: CATEDRGLSNQPQHF.

In its sample, this clone was seen a few times. V usage is TRBV7-2 and J usage is TRBJ1-5; D is unclear. The germline V gene has CDR1 SGHTA and CDR2 FQGNSA. The germline V and J ends were trimmed by 1 base and 12 bases, with 7 bases remaining between them. CDR3 size: 11 residues. The CDR3 spells CASSLGRGQHF. For the CDR3, the DNA is TGTGCCAGCAGCTTAGGACGCGGCCAGCATTTT. Full variable domain (missing parts from reference TRBV7-2 and TRBJ1-5): GAGVSQSPSNKVTEKGKDVELRCDPISGHTALYWYRQSLGQGLEFLIYFQGNSAPDKSGLPSDRFSAERTGGSVSTLTIQRTQQEDSAVYLCASSLGRGQHFGDGTRLSIL.

This chain uses TRBV27 with TRBJ2-1; perhaps TRBD2 as D (6 bases). The germline gives CDR1 MNHEY, CDR2 SMNVEV (reference sequence). The CDR3 sequence is 15 residues long. Trimming cost V 6 bases and J 6 bases, with 18 bases left between them. CDR3 loop: CASSPAGPSRNEQFF. CDR3 nucleotide sequence: TGTGCCAGCAGCCCAGCGGGCCCTTCCCGCAATGAGCAGTTCTTC.

The V gene is TRBV7-9, the J gene TRBJ2-1; D is possibly TRBD2 (6 bases). Germline V lookup: CDR1 SEHNR, CDR2 FQNEAQ (reference sequence). Trimming removed 4 bases at V and 3 bases at J, with 19 bases between. The CDR3 extends over 17 amino acids. CDR3 sequence reads: CASSSGGRGAVYNEQFF. The CDR3 DNA reads TGTGCCAGCAGCTCTGGTGGGCGGGGCGCGGTCTACAATGAGCAGTTCTTC.

The genes are TRBV7-2 and TRBJ2-3; 9 nucleotides line up with TRBD1. V shed 5 bases and J 2 bases; nucleotides not matched to a gene: 8. CDR1 and CDR2 from the germline V gene are SGHTA and FQGNSA. The CDR3 has 16 amino acids. The CDR3 reads CASSPKTGGDTDTQYF. For the CDR3, the DNA is TGTGCCAGCAGCCCGAAGACAGGGGGGGACACAGATACGCAGTATTTT. The complete variable domain, with remaining parts taken from reference TRBV7-2 and TRBJ2-3, reads GAGVSQSPSNKVTEKGKDVELRCDPISGHTALYWYRQSLGQGLEFLIYFQGNSAPDKSGLPSDRFSAERTGGSVSTLTIQRTQQEDSAVYLCASSPKTGGDTDTQYFGPGTRLTVL.

The chain employs TRBV5-1 and TRBJ2-5; D unclear. The V gene lost 0 bases and the J gene lost 4 bases, with 4 bases spanning the gap. Germline V CDR1 and CDR2: SGHRS, YFSETQ. The CDR3 extends over 12 amino acids. The CDR3 reads CASSLEVETQYF. The CDR3 DNA follows: TGCGCCAGCAGCTTGGAAGTAGAGACCCAGTACTTC.

This chain links TRBV19 with TRBJ1-4, with D perhaps matching TRBD1 (5 bases). There are 15 residues in the CDR3. Germline assignment: CDR1 LNHDA and CDR2 SQIVND (reference sequence). V lost 9 bases to trimming and J lost 4 bases, with 18 bases between them. The CDR3 DNA sequence: TGTGCCAGCAACACAAGACGGCAGGGTAATGAAAAACTGTTTTTT. Residues: CASNTRRQGNEKLFF. Full variable domain (rest looked up from reference TRBV19 and TRBJ1-4): DGGITQSPKYLFRKEGQNVTLSCEQNLNHDAMYWYRQDPGQGLRLIYYSQIVNDFQKGDIAEGYSVSREKKESFPLTVTSAQKNPTAFYLCASNTRRQGNEKLFFGSGTQLSVL.

In regard to this clone: One end of the junction varies from germline; a read error may be responsible. The chain couples TRBV7-8 to TRBJ2-5; D ambiguous. Looked up from germline, CDR1 is SGHVS and CDR2 is FQNEAQ. The CDR3 has 16 residues. The CDR3 loop is CASSSNWYIDPSQSHF. CDR3 DNA: TGTGCCAGCAGCTCCAACTGGTACATAGACCCCTCTCAATCCCACTTC.

On this clone itself: At one end, the junction sequence differs from germline, possibly due to a read error. V usage is TRBV6-1 and J usage is TRBJ2-2, with no clear D. Germline V gene sequence: CDR1 MNHNS, CDR2 SASEGT. This CDR3 has 18 residues. The CDR3 DNA sequence: TGTGCCAGCAGTGAATCCATAATGGCCTTTTCGAATACCGGGGAGCTGTTTTTT. Protein: CASSESIMAFSNTGELFF.

The V and J genes are TRBV30 and TRBJ1-5; D unresolved. CDR3 length: 15 amino acids. The V end was cut by 0 bases, the J end by 2 bases, with 11 bases between. Germline V gene sequence: CDR1 GTSNPN, CDR2 SVGIG (reference sequence). The CDR3 DNA sequence: TGTGCCTGGAGTGTCAGTGTTAGTGGCAATCAGCCCCAGCATTTT. The encoded protein is CAWSVSVSGNQPQHF.

This clone was seen only once. This chain uses TRBV5-1 with TRBJ1-4; TRBD1 might be the D (5 bases). The CDR3 contains 13 residues. Trimming pared 5 bases from V and 5 bases from J, leaving 10 bases between. The germline gives CDR1 SGHRS, CDR2 YFSETQ. DNA for the CDR3: TGCGCCAGCAGTTTTCAGGGAAATGAAAAACTGTTTTTT. Amino acids: CASSFQGNEKLFF.

The rearrangement joins TRBV19 to TRBJ2-1, with a possible D match to TRBD1 (5 bases). V was shortened by 1 base and J by 5 bases, with 18 bases between the two germline ends. This CDR3 is 17 amino acids long. Germline V CDR1 and CDR2: LNHDA, SQIVND (reference sequence). The CDR3 DNA follows: TGTGCCAGTAGTATAGGACAGCAGTCCTATATACACAATGAGCAGTTCTTC. Amino acid sequence: CASSIGQQSYIHNEQFF.

The rearrangement uses TRBV7-9 and TRBJ1-5, with TRBD1 matching over 8 bases. This CDR3 has 15 amino acids. Trimming cost V 1 base and J 6 bases; bases outside gene matches: 5. Germline values: CDR1 SEHNR, CDR2 FQNEAQ (reference sequence). The CDR3 region has the DNA TGTGCCAGCAGCTTAGGCGGACAGGGCGGTCAGCCCCAGCATTTT. Its protein is CASSLGGQGGQPQHF.

The V and J genes are TRBV7-3 and TRBJ2-1, with TRBD1 matching 9 bases. Germline-derived CDR1 and CDR2 are SGHTA and FQGTGA. The CDR3 length is 16 residues. Germline trimming cut 9 bases from V and 7 bases from J; bases unmatched to any gene: 16. Here the CDR3 DNA reads TGTGCCAGTCGTTCCGACCGGGACAGGGCGTTTAATGAGCAGTTCTTC. Translating gives CASRSDRDRAFNEQFF.

This chain joins TRBV7-3 and TRBJ2-3; perhaps TRBD2 as D (5 bases). The V and J ends lost 0 bases and 2 bases respectively, with 9 bases between them. Germline loops: CDR1 SGHTA, CDR2 FQGTGA. The CDR3 runs 15 residues. The DNA of the CDR3 is TGTGCCAGCAGCTTAACGGCAGACTACACAGATACGCAGTATTTT. Translating gives CASSLTADYTDTQYF.

The rearrangement links TRBV9 to TRBJ2-7, with 12 nucleotides matching TRBD2. CDR1 is SGDLS and CDR2 is YYNGEE in the germline V gene. The CDR3 extends over 14 amino acids. The J segment lost 7 bases and the V segment lost 2 bases, leaving 4 bases of the junction unmatched. The CDR3 nucleotides read TGTGCCAGCAGCGTCCTAGCGGGAGGGGGGGAGCAGTACTTC. It codes for CASSVLAGGGEQYF.

The J gene is TRBJ1-5, the V gene TRBV2; 7 nucleotides align to TRBD1. V was pared by 7 bases and J by 2 bases, with 8 bases of the junction left unmatched. CDR1 and CDR2 from the germline V gene are SNHLY and FYNNEI. The CDR3 runs 15 residues. The chain's CDR3 is CASKGETGGNQPQHF. Written as DNA, the CDR3 is TGTGCCAGCAAAGGGGAAACAGGGGGCAATCAGCCCCAGCATTTT.

The genes are TRBV7-3 and TRBJ2-1, with a possible D match to TRBD2 (5 bases). In germline, CDR1 is SGHTA, CDR2 FQGTGA. This CDR3 spans 16 amino acids. V was shortened by 5 bases and J by 2 bases, with 16 bases between the two germline ends. The CDR3 DNA reads TGTGCCAGCAGCCCATCGGGCCCAGCGGCCTACAATGAGCAGTTCTTC. Translation: CASSPSGPAAYNEQFF.

This clone has just one count. V gene TRBV11-2 combines with J gene TRBJ2-1; TRBD2 matches at 8 bases. Germline V gene sequence: CDR1 SGHAT, CDR2 FQNNGV. After removal of 5 bases from V and 0 bases from J, the junction contained 6 bases not matched to a gene. This CDR3 comprises 16 residues. The CDR3 spells CASSTGSGGSYNEQFF. CDR3 coding DNA: TGTGCCAGCAGCACAGGAAGCGGGGGCTCCTACAATGAGCAGTTCTTC.

This sequence joins TRBV5-1 and TRBJ2-4, with 7 positions matching TRBD1. Germline assignment: CDR1 SGHRS and CDR2 YFSETQ. Trimming at V came to 4 bases and at J to 5 bases, leaving 9 bases not matched to a gene. There are 15 residues in the CDR3. The CDR3 is CASSPEGQEENIQYF. In nucleotides, the CDR3 is TGCGCCAGCAGCCCTGAAGGACAGGAAGAAAACATTCAGTACTTC. Supplemented by reference TRBV5-1 and TRBJ2-4, the full variable domain reads KAGVTQTPRYLIKTRGQQVTLSCSPISGHRSVSWYQQTPGQGLQFLFEYFSETQRNKGNFPGRFSGRQFSNSRSEMNVSTLELGDSALYLCASSPEGQEENIQYFGAGTRLSVL.